Below, one T cell receptor (beta chain) is given with its context. A far larger clone is off by one base, so a read error is likely. In the original analysis: Filtering differed because ImmunoSEQ produced junction-only sequences that carried no quality scores. Repertoires were generated with immunoSEQ multiplex PCR, while TCRdb's copy carries only in-frame clones and drops some. V and J calls and clone size are those listed in that table; D and trimming were worked out from the DNA. The repertoire has some 490,000 clones, more than 65% of them found once; the top ten carry approximately 12%. The sample comes from a study of shared clonotypes between healthy human individuals. The V gene's germline CDR1 is SGHAT and CDR2 FQNNGV. The CDR3 is 15 residues long. Nashville, Tennessee was home to all donors, who were Caucasian adults.

This chain uses TRBV11-2 with TRBJ1-2; D might be TRBD1 (5 bases). This TCR was sampled from a middle-aged woman in good health. Some clones in this sample may be carry-over from other donors' samples. The sample comprised PBMCs. The CDR3 spells CASSSLSGRDYGHTF. For the CDR3, the DNA is TGTGCCAGCAGCTCGTTGTCGGGTCGGGACTATGGCCACACCTTC. Drawing the rest from reference TRBV11-2 and TRBJ1-2, the complete variable domain is EAGVAQSPRYKIIEKRQSVAFWCNPISGHATLYWYQQILGQGPKLLIQFQNNGVVDDSQLPKDRFSAERLKGVDSTLKIQPAKLEDSAVYLCASSSLSGRDYGHTFGSGTRLTVV.